This T cell receptor beta chain stems from a study of vaccination and CD4 T cells after COVID-19. Study-level information: Controls had a CEFX pool, an HIV-1 Nef pool, or no peptide added.

The treatment was: approximately nine-day PBMC culture with coronavirus spike peptide pools or control peptides (ViraFEST assay). Sequencing of cultured CD4+ T cell DNA used the Oncomine TCR Beta short-read assay. Someone extracted genomic DNA from cultured CD4+ T cells. A single record per CDR3 protein comes from TCRdb applying MiXCR to the PCR reads. The data contain thousands of distinct CDR3 sequences, roughly 60% of them singletons. The CDR3 covers 16 residues. Germline CDR1 is SGHTA and CDR2 is FQGNSA. The V and J ends lost 0 bases and 1 base respectively, with 9 bases between them. Study-wide results and caveats: Spike mono-reactivity was shown by 304 of 307 vaccine-specific clones in convalescent patients.

Concerning this clonotype itself: Its antigen is unidentified.

The source is a human donor who had recovered from COVID-19. The chain uses TRBV7-2 and TRBJ2-2; D call uncertain. The sample taken for sequencing was CD4+ T cells from blood, cultured in vitro. For the CDR3, the DNA is TGTGCCAGCAGCTTAGCGGGCCCAGGGAACACCGGGGAGCTGTTTTTT. This translates into CASSLAGPGNTGELFF.